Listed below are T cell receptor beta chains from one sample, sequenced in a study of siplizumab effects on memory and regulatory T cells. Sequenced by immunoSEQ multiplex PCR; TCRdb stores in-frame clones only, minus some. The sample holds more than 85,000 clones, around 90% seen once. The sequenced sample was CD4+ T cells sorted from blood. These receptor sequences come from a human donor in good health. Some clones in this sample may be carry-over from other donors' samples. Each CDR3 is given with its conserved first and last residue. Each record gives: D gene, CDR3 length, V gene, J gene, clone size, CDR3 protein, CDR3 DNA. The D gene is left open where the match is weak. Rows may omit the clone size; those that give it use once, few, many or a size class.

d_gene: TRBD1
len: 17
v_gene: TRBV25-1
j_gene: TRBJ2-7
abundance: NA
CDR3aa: CASSDLTGGSSLYEQYF
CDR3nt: TGTGCCAGCAGTGACCTCACAGGGGGGTCCTCTCTCTACGAGCAGTACTTC

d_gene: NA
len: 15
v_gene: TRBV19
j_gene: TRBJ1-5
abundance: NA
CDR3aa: CASSMEGGRNQPQHF
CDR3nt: TGTGCCAGTAGTATGGAGGGGGGGCGCAATCAGCCCCAGCATTTT

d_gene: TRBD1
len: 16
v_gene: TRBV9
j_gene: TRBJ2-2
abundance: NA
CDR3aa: CASSVLGQGATGELFF
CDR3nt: TGTGCCAGCAGCGTTCTGGGACAGGGGGCCACCGGGGAGCTGTTTTTT

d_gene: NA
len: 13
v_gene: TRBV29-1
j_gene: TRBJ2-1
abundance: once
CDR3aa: CSVVLVARGEQFF
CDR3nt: TGCAGCGTTGTTTTGGTGGCACGGGGTGAGCAGTTCTTC

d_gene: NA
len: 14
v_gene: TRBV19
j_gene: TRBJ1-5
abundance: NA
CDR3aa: CASAPGRNNQPQHF
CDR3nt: TGTGCCAGTGCCCCGGGCAGGAACAATCAGCCCCAGCATTTT

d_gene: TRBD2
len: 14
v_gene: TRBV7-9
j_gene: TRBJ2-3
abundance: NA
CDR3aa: CAGLLAGDADTQYF
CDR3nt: TGTGCCGGACTTCTAGCGGGAGATGCAGATACGCAGTATTTT

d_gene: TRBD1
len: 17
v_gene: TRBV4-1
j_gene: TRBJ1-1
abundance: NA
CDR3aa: CASSQEPPTGGTTEAFF
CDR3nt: TGCGCCAGCAGCCAAGAGCCGCCAACAGGGGGAACCACTGAAGCTTTCTTT

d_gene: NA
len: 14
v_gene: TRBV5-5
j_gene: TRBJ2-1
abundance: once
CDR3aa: CASSPGTWINEQFF
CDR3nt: TGTGCCAGCAGCCCCGGGACTTGGATCAATGAGCAGTTCTTC

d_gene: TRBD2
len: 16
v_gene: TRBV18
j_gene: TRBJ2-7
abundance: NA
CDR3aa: CATKPPGLAERDEQYF
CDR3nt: TGTGCCACCAAACCCCCGGGACTAGCGGAACGCGACGAGCAGTACTTC

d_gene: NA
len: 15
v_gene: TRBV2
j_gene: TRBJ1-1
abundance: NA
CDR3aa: CASRGLAGVNTEAFF
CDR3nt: TGTGCCAGCAGGGGCTTGGCAGGGGTGAACACTGAAGCTTTCTTT

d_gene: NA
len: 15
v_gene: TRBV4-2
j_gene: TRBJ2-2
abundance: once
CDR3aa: CASSQVVSATGELFF
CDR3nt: TGTGCCAGCAGCCAAGTAGTGTCGGCCACCGGGGAGCTGTTTTTT

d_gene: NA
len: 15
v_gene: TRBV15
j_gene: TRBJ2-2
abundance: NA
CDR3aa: CATSTTSRNTGELFF
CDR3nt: TGTGCCACCAGCACGACTTCTAGGAACACCGGGGAGCTGTTTTTT

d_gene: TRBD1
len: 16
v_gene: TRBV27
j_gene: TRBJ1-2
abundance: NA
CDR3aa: CASRPLSLGQGGGYTF
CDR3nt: TGTGCCAGCAGACCTCTCTCTCTGGGGCAGGGGGGAGGCTACACCTTC

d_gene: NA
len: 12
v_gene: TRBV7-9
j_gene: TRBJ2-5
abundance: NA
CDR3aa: CASSLVLALQYF
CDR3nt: TGTGCCAGCAGCTTAGTCTTGGCTCTCCAGTACTTC

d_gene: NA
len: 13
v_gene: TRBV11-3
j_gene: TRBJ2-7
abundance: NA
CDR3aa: CASSRRGGYEQYF
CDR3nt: TGTGCCAGCAGCCGCAGAGGGGGCTACGAGCAGTACTTC

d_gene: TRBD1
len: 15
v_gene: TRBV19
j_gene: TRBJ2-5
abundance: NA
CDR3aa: CASSGRTGWWETQYF
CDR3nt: TGTGCCAGTAGTGGACGGACAGGGTGGTGGGAGACCCAGTACTTC

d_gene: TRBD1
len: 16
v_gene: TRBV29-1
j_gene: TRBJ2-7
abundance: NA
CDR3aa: CSARTDRDTSRYEQYF
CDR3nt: TGCAGCGCGAGGACGGACAGGGACACCTCGAGGTACGAGCAGTACTTC

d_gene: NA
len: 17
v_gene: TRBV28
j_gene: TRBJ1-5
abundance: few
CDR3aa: CASSPTGGAYSNQPQHF
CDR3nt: TGTGCCAGCAGCCCGACAGGTGGGGCTTATAGCAATCAGCCCCAGCATTTT

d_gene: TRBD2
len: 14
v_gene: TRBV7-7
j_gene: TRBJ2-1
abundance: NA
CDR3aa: CASSKTSSVNEQFF
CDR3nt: TGTGCTAGCAGCAAGACTAGCTCGGTCAATGAGCAGTTCTTC

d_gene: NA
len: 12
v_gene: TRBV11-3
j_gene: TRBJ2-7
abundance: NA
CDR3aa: CASSLDDGEQYF
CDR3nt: TGTGCCAGCAGCTTAGATGATGGTGAGCAGTACTTC

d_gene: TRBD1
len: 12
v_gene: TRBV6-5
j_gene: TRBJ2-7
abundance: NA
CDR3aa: CASSRGRDEQYF
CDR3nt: TGTGCCAGCTCCAGGGGGCGCGACGAGCAGTACTTC

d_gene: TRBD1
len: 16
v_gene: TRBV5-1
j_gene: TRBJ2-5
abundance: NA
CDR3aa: CASSYTTGGLQETQYF
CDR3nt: TGCGCCAGCAGCTATACGACAGGGGGTTTACAAGAGACCCAGTACTTC

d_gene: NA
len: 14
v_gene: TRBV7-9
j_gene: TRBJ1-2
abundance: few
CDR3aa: CASSLSGAGRGYTF
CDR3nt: TGTGCCAGCAGTCTCTCTGGGGCGGGGAGAGGCTACACCTTC

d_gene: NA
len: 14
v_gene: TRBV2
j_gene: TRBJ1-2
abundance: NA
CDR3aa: CASSEVTDLYGYTF
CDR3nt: TGTGCCAGCAGTGAAGTAACAGACCTCTATGGCTACACCTTC

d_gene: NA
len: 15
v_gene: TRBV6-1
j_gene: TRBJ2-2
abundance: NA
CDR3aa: CASARGATWSGELFF
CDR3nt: TGTGCCAGCGCCCGGGGCGCCACTTGGTCCGGGGAGCTGTTTTTT

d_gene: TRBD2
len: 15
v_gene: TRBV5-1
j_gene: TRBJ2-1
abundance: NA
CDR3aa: CASSLASGSGAEQFF
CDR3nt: TGCGCCAGCAGCTTGGCCAGCGGGAGCGGCGCTGAGCAGTTCTTC

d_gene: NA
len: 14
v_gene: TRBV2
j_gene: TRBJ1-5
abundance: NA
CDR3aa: CASRENSNNQPQHF
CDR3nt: TGTGCCAGCAGAGAGAACAGCAACAATCAGCCCCAGCATTTT

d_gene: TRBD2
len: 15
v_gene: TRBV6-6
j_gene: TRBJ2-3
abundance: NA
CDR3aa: CASSYYQGGTDTQYF
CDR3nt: TGTGCCAGCAGTTACTACCAGGGAGGGACAGATACGCAGTATTTT

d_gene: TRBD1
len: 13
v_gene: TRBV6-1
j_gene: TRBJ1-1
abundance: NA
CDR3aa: CASSDRQGQAAFF
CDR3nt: TGTGCCAGCAGTGACCGACAGGGCCAGGCAGCTTTCTTT

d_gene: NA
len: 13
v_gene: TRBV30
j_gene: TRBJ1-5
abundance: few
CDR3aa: CAWSSTRRQPQHF
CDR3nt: TGTGCCTGGAGTTCAACCCGCCGTCAGCCCCAGCATTTT

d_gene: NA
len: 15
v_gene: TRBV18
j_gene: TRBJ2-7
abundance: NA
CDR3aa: CASSQTQGSSYEQYF
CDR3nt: TGTGCCAGCTCACAAACCCAGGGAAGCTCCTACGAGCAGTACTTC

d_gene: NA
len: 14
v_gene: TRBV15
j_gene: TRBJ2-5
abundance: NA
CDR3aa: CATSGTGYGETQYF
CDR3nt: TGTGCCACCAGCGGTACGGGGTACGGAGAGACCCAGTACTTC

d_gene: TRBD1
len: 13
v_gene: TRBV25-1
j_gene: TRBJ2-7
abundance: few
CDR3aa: CASRPGGSYEQYF
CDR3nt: TGTGCCAGCAGGCCAGGGGGTTCCTACGAGCAGTACTTC

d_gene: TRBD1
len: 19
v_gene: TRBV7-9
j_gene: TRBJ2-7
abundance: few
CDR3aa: CASSSGGYEQYLGGYEQYF
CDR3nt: TGTGCCAGCAGCTCAGGGGGCTACGAGCAGTACTTAGGGGGCTACGAGCAGTACTTC

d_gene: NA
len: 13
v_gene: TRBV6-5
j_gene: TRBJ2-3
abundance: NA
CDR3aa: CASSFTLADTQYF
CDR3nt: TGTGCTAGCAGTTTCACACTAGCAGATACGCAGTATTTT

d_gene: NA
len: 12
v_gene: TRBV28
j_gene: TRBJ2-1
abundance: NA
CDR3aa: CASSLRGLEQFF
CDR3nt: TGTGCCAGCAGTTTGAGAGGGCTTGAGCAGTTCTTC

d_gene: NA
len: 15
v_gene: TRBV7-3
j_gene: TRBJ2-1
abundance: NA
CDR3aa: CASSLMSSGVNEQFF
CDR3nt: TGTGCCAGCAGCTTAATGTCATCAGGGGTCAATGAGCAGTTCTTC

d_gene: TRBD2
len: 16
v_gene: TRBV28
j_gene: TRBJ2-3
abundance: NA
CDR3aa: CASRPSAGVGTDTQYF
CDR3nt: TGTGCCAGCAGGCCCTCGGCGGGAGTGGGCACAGATACGCAGTATTTT

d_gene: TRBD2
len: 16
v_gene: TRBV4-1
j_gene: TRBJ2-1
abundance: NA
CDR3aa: CASSQEGTSGSREQFF
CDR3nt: TGCGCCAGCAGCCAAGAAGGGACTAGCGGATCCCGCGAGCAGTTCTTC

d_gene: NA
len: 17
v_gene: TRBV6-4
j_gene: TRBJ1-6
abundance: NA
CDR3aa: CASSDSRGGSYNSPLHF
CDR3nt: TGTGCCAGCAGTGACTCGAGGGGGGGGTCCTATAATTCACCCCTCCACTTT

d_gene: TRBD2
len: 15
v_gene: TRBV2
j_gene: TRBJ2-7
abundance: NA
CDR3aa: CASSERASGSLLKYF
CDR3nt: TGTGCCAGCAGTGAACGGGCTAGCGGGAGCCTCTTGAAGTACTTC

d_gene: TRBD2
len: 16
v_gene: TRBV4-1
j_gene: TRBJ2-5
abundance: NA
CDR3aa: CASSQDRTSGSFDQYF
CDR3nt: TGCGCCAGCAGCCAAGATAGGACTAGCGGGAGTTTTGACCAGTACTTC